The 12 T cell receptor beta chains below all came from one sample that was sequenced in a study of blood T cells in healthy people across ages. Then a second PCR, running roughly 7 to 11 cycles, was carried out with a sample-barcoded 5' primer and a J-beta primer mix. TCRdb reanalysed the 5' RACE reads using MiXCR and keeps one entry per CDR3 protein. In the table there are about 1.4 million distinct CDR3 sequences, approximately 59% of which are singletons. Sequenced: blood. The source of these receptors is a man younger than 30 in good health.

This clonotype was seen only a few times. The J gene is TRBJ2-1, the V gene TRBV12-5, with D possibly matching TRBD1 (5 bases). This CDR3 contains 15 residues. Looked up from germline, CDR1 is LGHNT and CDR2 is FRNRAP. Trimming stripped 5 bases from V and 4 bases from J, with 15 bases between. The CDR3 loop reads CASGETDSHYNEQFF. The CDR3 DNA follows: TGTGCTAGTGGTGAGACCGACAGCCATTACAATGAGCAGTTCTTC.

This clonotype has at least ten counts. One end of the junction fails to match germline, which may point to a read error. The chain links TRBV27 to TRBJ2-1, with TRBD2 matching 12 bases. From germline, CDR1 is MNHEY and CDR2 SMNVEV (reference sequence). There are 13 residues in the CDR3. Written as DNA, the CDR3 is TGCGCCAGTGGGACTAGCGGGTACAATGAGCAGTTCTTC. Its protein is CASGTSGYNEQFF.

This chain connects TRBV9 to TRBJ2-5; 7 nucleotides align to TRBD2. The CDR3 spans 15 residues. Looked up from germline, CDR1 is SGDLS and CDR2 is YYNGEE. V lost 0 bases, J lost 5 bases, and 7 bases stayed unmatched. CDR3 sequence (DNA): TGTGCCAGCAGCGTAGCCACGCGGGGGTGGGAGACCCAGTACTTC. Encoded protein: CASSVATRGWETQYF.

The chain has TRBV7-9 and TRBJ2-2; no clear D. CDR1 SEHNR and CDR2 FQNEAQ come from the germline V gene (reference sequence). The CDR3 extends over 14 amino acids. Trimming cost V 5 bases and J 1 base, with 8 bases left between them. The CDR3 DNA is TGTGCCAGCAGCATAGGGCAGAACACCGGGGAGCTGTTTTTT. The encoded protein is CASSIGQNTGELFF.

In its sample, this clonotype was seen once. The chain uses TRBV24-1 and TRBJ2-7, with a tentative D call TRBD1 (6 bases). There are 15 residues in the CDR3. CDR1 is KGHDR, CDR2 SFDVKD, per germline. Trimming took 3 bases from V and 5 from J, leaving 16 bases between them. The CDR3 region has the DNA TGTGCCACCAGTGATCCACAGGGTAGATGGAACGAGCAGTACTTC. Protein product: CATSDPQGRWNEQYF.

In this sample, this clonotype turned up a few times. The chain recombines TRBV4-1 with TRBJ2-7; 8 bases line up with TRBD2. The CDR3 is 15 amino acids. The V segment lost 0 bases and the J segment 2 bases; nucleotides outside the gene matches: 3. Germline V CDR1 and CDR2: MGHRA, YSYEKL. CDR3 amino acids: CASSQDPRGAYEQYF. CDR3 bases: TGCGCCAGCAGCCAAGATCCGCGGGGGGCCTACGAGCAGTACTTC.

The CDR3 DNA follows: TGTGCTAGTGGCCACTGGGAGGGGAACGAGCAGTACTTC. Residues: CASGHWEGNEQYF. V usage is TRBV12-5 and J usage is TRBJ2-5; the match to TRBD2 covers 7 bases. The J call is doubtful: the DNA matches TRBJ2-7 better. Per the germline V gene, CDR1 is LGHNT and CDR2 is FRNRAP. This CDR3 is built from 13 residues.

V is TRBV10-2 and J is TRBJ2-3, with D unclear. The CDR3 is 13 residues long. Deletions cut 6 bases from V and 5 bases from J, with 12 bases between. Per the germline V gene, CDR1 is WSHSY and CDR2 is SAAADI. The CDR3: CASSSLRGDTQYF. CDR3 nucleotide sequence: TGCGCCAGCAGCTCATTGCGAGGAGATACGCAGTATTTT.

The chain recombines TRBV4-2 with TRBJ2-5, with unresolved D. The J call is in doubt because the DNA end fits TRBJ2-7 better. This CDR3 is 15 amino acids long. The germline V gene has CDR1 LGHNA and CDR2 YNFKEQ. The CDR3 bases are TGTGCCAGCAGCCTATCAGCAGCGCCCCTAGGCGAGCAGTACTTC. It yields the protein CASSLSAAPLGEQYF.

This clonotype has just one count. The chain links TRBV10-3 to TRBJ2-3; TRBD2 matches 10 bases. Trimming cost V 8 bases and J 3 bases; bases outside gene matches: 8. The CDR3 consists of 15 residues. Germline V gives CDR1 ENHRY, CDR2 SYGVKD. The CDR3 coding sequence is TGTGCCATCGGTGGGCTAGCGGGAGAGACAGATACGCAGTATTTT. Its translation is CAIGGLAGETDTQYF.

The chain links TRBV2 to TRBJ2-3; no reliable D call. Trimming took 6 bases from V and 6 from J, leaving 19 bases between them. The CDR3 runs to 15 residues. Germline V gene data show CDR1 as SNHLY and CDR2 as FYNNEI. The CDR3, as DNA: TGTGCCAGCAGGGCCGGACGGTTAGAGGTGGATACGCAGTATTTT. This codes for CASRAGRLEVDTQYF.

The chain joins TRBV7-2 to TRBJ2-7, with D unclear. Trimming stripped 5 bases from V and 2 bases from J, with 13 bases between. There are 14 residues in the CDR3. Germline V lookup: CDR1 SGHTA, CDR2 FQGNSA. The CDR3: CASSPPWKTYEQYF. CDR3 DNA: TGTGCCAGCAGCCCACCCTGGAAGACCTACGAGCAGTACTTC.